The TCR beta chain described here comes from a study of blood T cells in healthy people across ages. Trimming stripped 5 bases from V and 10 bases from J, with 15 bases between. This CDR3 is built from 13 residues. Germline CDR1 is MNHEY and CDR2 is SVGAGI. A second PCR of roughly 7 to 11 cycles used a sample-barcoded 5' primer and a J-beta primer mix. Each CDR3 protein is one row after TCRdb ran MiXCR on the 5' RACE reads. Of fewer than 2 million distinct CDR3 sequences listed, roughly 43% are singletons. V and J are TRBV6-5 and TRBJ2-1; no firm D call. Sample: blood. The receptor's source is a human donor in good health. CDR3 nucleotides: TGTGCCAGCAGTCGCAGGCTCTCCTACGAGCAGTTCTTC. Protein: CASSRRLSYEQFF.